This T cell receptor (beta chain) was sequenced during a study of identical twins. Whole-study results and caveats: The analysis was cross-sectional rather than longitudinal within donors. High-abundance cord blood beta clonotypes had fewer insertions; memory repertoires showed none.

Template switching added a universal primer site; cDNA carried unique molecular identifiers. A single record per CDR3 protein comes from TCRdb applying MiXCR to the 5' RACE reads. The sample yields 200,000 to 300,000 distinct CDR3 sequences, roughly a tenth seen once. In regard to this clonotype: Its antigen is as yet unknown.

Per the germline V gene, CDR1 is SGHAT and CDR2 is FQNNGV. This CDR3 comprises 14 residues. V was clipped by 7 bases and J by 3 bases; unmatched bases: 7. The sequenced sample was memory T cells sorted from blood. This chain uses TRBV11-2 with TRBJ2-7, with 9 nucleotides matching TRBD1. The source of this sequence is a man aged 45-65 years in good health. The CDR3 protein is CASNTGTGSYEQYF. For the CDR3, the DNA is TGTGCCAGCAACACCGGGACAGGGAGCTACGAGCAGTACTTC.